This T cell receptor (beta chain) was documented in a study of blood T cells in healthy people across ages. Healthy Russian Caucasian donors spanned ages about 6 to 100 years. Primed by a sample-barcoded 5' primer and a J-beta primer mix, a second PCR proceeded for 7 to 11 cycles. TCRdb reprocessed the 5' RACE reads via MiXCR and lists one record per CDR3 protein. This table holds 1.5 million to 2 million distinct CDR3 sequences, roughly 30% found once. CDR1 and CDR2 from the germline V gene are ENHRY and SYGVKD. CDR3 size: 11 residues. The V gene lost 6 bases and the J gene lost 2 bases, with 4 bases spanning the gap. This clonotype occurred a few times.

Material: blood. The V call is TRBV10-3, the J call TRBJ2-5; no firm D call. This clonotype was obtained from a young woman in good health. The CDR3 bases are TGTGCCATCAGGGCGCAAGAGACCCAGTACTTC. This encodes CAIRAQETQYF.